A single T cell receptor beta chain is shown here with its context. This entry is derived from a study of blood T cell repertoires in COVID-19. Study summary: Acute and convalescent COVID-19 specimens originated in the United States, Italy and Spain. The cDNA or gDNA used as material had been derived from T cells, B-cell-depleted T cells, or PBMCs.

CDR3 length: 17 amino acids. V was pared by 1 base and J by 6 bases, with 12 bases of the junction left unmatched. The germline V gene encodes CDR1 LNHDA and CDR2 SQIVND (reference sequence). The authors' processing: Amplified reference gene primers provided the basis for estimating nucleated cell counts. Using immunoSEQ multiplex PCR, the repertoire was profiled, and TCRdb retains in-frame clones only, with some absent. The V and J calls and clone size were taken over from that table, and D and trimming were inferred from the DNA. The repertoire holds around 220,000 clones, with around 85% as singletons.

The TCR originated in a woman aged 45 to 65 with acute or convalescent COVID-19. The chain employs TRBV19 and TRBJ1-5, with 7 bases aligning to TRBD1. The material sequenced was peripheral blood. This chain's CDR3 is CASSIVPGGIFLQPQHF. The DNA for the CDR3 is TGTGCCAGTAGTATAGTGCCAGGGGGTATTTTTCTTCAGCCCCAGCATTTT.